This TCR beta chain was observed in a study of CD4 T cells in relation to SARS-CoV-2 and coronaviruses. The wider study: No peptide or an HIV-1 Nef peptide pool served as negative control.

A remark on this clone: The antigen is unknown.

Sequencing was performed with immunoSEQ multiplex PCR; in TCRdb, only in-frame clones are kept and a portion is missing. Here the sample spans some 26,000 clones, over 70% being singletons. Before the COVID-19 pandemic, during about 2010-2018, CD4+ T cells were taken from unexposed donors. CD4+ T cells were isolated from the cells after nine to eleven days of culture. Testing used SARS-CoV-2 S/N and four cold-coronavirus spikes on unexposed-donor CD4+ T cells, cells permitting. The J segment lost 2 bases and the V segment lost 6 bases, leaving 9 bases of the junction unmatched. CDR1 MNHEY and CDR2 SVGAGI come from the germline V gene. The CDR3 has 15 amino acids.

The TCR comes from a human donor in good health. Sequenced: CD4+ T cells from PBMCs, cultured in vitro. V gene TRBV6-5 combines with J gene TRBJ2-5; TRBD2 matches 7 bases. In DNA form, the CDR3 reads TGTGCCAGCAGCGGAGGGAGGGCCGGTCAAGAGACCCAGTACTTC. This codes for CASSGGRAGQETQYF.